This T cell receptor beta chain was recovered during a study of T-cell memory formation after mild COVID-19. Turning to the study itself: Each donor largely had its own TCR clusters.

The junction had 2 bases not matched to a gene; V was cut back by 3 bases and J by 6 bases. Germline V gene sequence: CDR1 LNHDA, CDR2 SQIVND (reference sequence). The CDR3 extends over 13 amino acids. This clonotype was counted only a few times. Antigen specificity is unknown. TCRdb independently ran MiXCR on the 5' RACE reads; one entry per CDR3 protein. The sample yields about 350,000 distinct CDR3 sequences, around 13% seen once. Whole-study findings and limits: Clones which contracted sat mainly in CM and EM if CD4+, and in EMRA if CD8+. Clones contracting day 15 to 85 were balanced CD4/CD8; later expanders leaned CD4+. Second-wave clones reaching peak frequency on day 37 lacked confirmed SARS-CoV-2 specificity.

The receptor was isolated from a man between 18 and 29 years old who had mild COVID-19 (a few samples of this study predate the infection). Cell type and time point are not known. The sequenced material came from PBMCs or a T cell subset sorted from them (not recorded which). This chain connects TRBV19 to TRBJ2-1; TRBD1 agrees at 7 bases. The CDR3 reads CASSMRTGNEQFF. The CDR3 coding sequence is TGTGCCAGTAGTATGAGGACAGGCAATGAGCAGTTCTTC.